These 9 T cell receptor beta chains were all obtained from the same sample, sequenced in a study of T cell responses to AZD1222 COVID-19 vaccine. Libraries were prepared by immunoSEQ multiplex PCR; TCRdb keeps only in-frame clonotypes and omits some of them. The table has roughly 110,000 clones, approximately 87% seen once. The source was peripheral blood, collected on day 0 of AZD1222 vaccination. Source of these receptors: an adult in good health.

The CDR3 loop reads CASSSYSGGSYNEQFF. As DNA, the CDR3 is TGTGCCAGCAGCTCTTATTCAGGGGGCTCTTACAATGAGCAGTTCTTC. The gene calls are TRBV7-6 and TRBJ2-1; 8 bases match TRBD1. Germline V gene data show CDR1 as SGHVS and CDR2 as FNYEAQ. The ends lost 4 bases at V and 4 bases at J; junction bases unmatched: 9. There are 16 residues in the CDR3.

V is TRBV19 and J is TRBJ1-1; 10 bases match TRBD1. Trimming removed 5 bases from V and 0 bases from J; junction bases left unmatched: 9. This CDR3 comprises 17 residues. Germline V gene sequence: CDR1 LNHDA, CDR2 SQIVND (reference sequence). CDR3 protein: CASSSTGGIALNTEAFF. For the CDR3, the DNA is TGTGCCAGTAGTTCGACAGGGGGCATAGCGTTGAACACTGAAGCTTTCTTT.

Turning to this clone: Other DNA sequences of this sample code for an identical CDR3. The chain links TRBV29-1 to TRBJ2-3; no firm D call. Germline V CDR1 and CDR2: SQVTM, ANQGSEA. The V end was cut by 3 bases, the J end by 3 bases, with 7 bases between. The CDR3 has 12 residues. This CDR3 reads CSVDVGTDTQYF. The CDR3 bases are TGCAGCGTTGATGTGGGGACAGATACGCAGTATTTT.

V gene TRBV15 combines with J gene TRBJ2-6; no clear D. Germline V gene sequence: CDR1 LNHNV, CDR2 YYDKDF (reference sequence). Trimming removed 0 bases at V and 0 bases at J, with 9 bases between. This CDR3 has 17 amino acids. Here the CDR3 DNA reads TGTGCCACCAGCAGAGATATCGGCGACTCTGGGGCCAACGTCCTGACTTTC. This codes for CATSRDIGDSGANVLTF.

This chain links TRBV5-1 with TRBJ2-3, with D perhaps matching TRBD2 (5 bases). Germline CDR1 SGHRS, CDR2 YFSETQ. This CDR3 has 16 residues. The V end lost 1 base, the J end lost 1 base, and 13 bases lay between the germline ends. CDR3 coding DNA: TGCGCCAGCAGCTTGACTCCGATCGGGGGCACAGATACGCAGTATTTT. As protein: CASSLTPIGGTDTQYF.

This sequence joins TRBV6-5 and TRBJ2-5; 8 bases are shared with TRBD1. CDR1 MNHEY and CDR2 SVGAGI come from the germline V gene. V was pared by 8 bases and J by 7 bases, with 12 bases of the junction left unmatched. The CDR3 extends over 14 amino acids. The CDR3 DNA reads as TGTGCCAGCTTGGACAGGGCCACGATTGGGACCCAGTACTTC. Residues: CASLDRATIGTQYF.

CDR3: CASSQSQGAGELFF. The DNA of the CDR3 is TGTGCCAGCAGCCAAAGTCAGGGGGCCGGGGAGCTGTTTTTT. The V gene is TRBV3-1 (or the pseudogene TRBV3-2), the J gene TRBJ2-2; 7 bases are shared with TRBD1. J lost 6 bases, V lost 2 bases, and 3 bases had no gene match. The germline gives CDR1 LGHDT, CDR2 YNNKEL (reference sequence). The CDR3 contains 14 residues.

This clone has a single count. CDR3 loop: CASSLAVWDTQYF. CDR3 coding DNA: TGTGCCAGCAGCTTAGCGGTCTGGGATACGCAGTATTTT. This chain joins TRBV7-9 and TRBJ2-3; no clear D gene. The germline V gene has CDR1 SEHNR and CDR2 FQNEAQ (reference sequence). V shed 0 bases and J shed 6 bases, with 7 bases lying between them. This CDR3 is 13 amino acids long.

The chain combines TRBV9 with TRBJ1-2; 8 bases align to TRBD1. Germline CDR1 is SGDLS and CDR2 is YYNGEE. The CDR3 has 15 amino acids. V lost 0 bases, J lost 4 bases, and 5 bases stayed unmatched. The CDR3 spells CASSVGNRGFYGYTF. The CDR3, as DNA: TGTGCCAGCAGCGTAGGGAACAGGGGGTTCTATGGCTACACCTTC.